These 17 T cell receptor beta chains share one sample of origin, sequenced in a study of T cells in Graves' hyperthyroidism and ophthalmopathy. What was amplified from RNA transcripts were TCR beta CDR3 regions. The study used the HTBI primer set for a first-round RT-PCR of the TCR CDR3. One entry per CDR3 protein, called by TCRdb with MiXCR from the multiplex PCR reads. Among about 59,000 distinct CDR3 sequences listed, around 50% were seen once. Material: blood. These receptors were obtained from a woman aged 60-75 years with Graves' ophthalmopathy.

There are many counts of this clonotype. The V and J genes are TRBV28 and TRBJ2-3; possible D gene TRBD1, 6 bases. Trimming took off 6 bases at V and 3 bases at J, with 10 bases between the two ends. This CDR3 region has 13 residues. CDR1 and CDR2 (germline): MDHEN, SYDVKM. The CDR3 reads CASRNRATDTQYF. The CDR3 bases are TGTGCCAGCAGAAACAGGGCTACAGATACGCAGTATTTT. Variable domain in full (rest from reference TRBV28 and TRBJ2-3): DVKVTQSSRYLVKRTGEKVFLECVQDMDHENMFWYRQDPGLGLRLIYFSYDVKMKEKGDIPEGYSVSREKKERFSLILESASTNQTSMYLCASRNRATDTQYFGPGTRLTVL.

The rearrangement links TRBV7-8 to TRBJ2-5, with 9 nucleotides matching TRBD2. This CDR3 is 14 amino acids long. Losses at the gene ends were 5 bases for V and 5 bases for J; bases not matched to a gene: 6. Germline lookup yields CDR1 SGHVS and CDR2 FQNEAQ. The DNA for the CDR3 is TGTGCCAGCAGCAAGACTAGCGGTCGGGAGACCCAGTACTTC. As protein: CASSKTSGRETQYF.

The genes are TRBV14 and TRBJ2-5, with D uncertain. Per germline, CDR1 SGHDN and CDR2 FVKESK. CDR3 size: 16 residues. Trimming cost V 0 bases and J 0 bases, with 11 bases left between them. CDR3 nucleotides: TGTGCCAGCAGCCAAGAGTCCGGTGTTTACCAAGAGACCCAGTACTTC. Amino acid sequence: CASSQESGVYQETQYF. Complete variable domain (other parts from reference TRBV14 and TRBJ2-5): EAGVTQFPSHSVIEKGQTVTLRCDPISGHDNLYWYRRVMGKEIKFLLHFVKESKQDESGMPNNRFLAERTGGTYSTLKVQPAELEDSGVYFCASSQESGVYQETQYFGPGTRLLVL.

The sample holds many counts of this clonotype. The rearrangement joins TRBV19 to TRBJ2-2, with D hard to call. This CDR3 contains 14 residues. The germline CDR1 and CDR2 sequences are LNHDA and SQIVND (reference sequence). Deletions cut 1 base from V and 5 bases from J, with 8 bases between. The chain's CDR3 is CASSIVWGTGELFF. Here the CDR3 DNA reads TGTGCCAGTAGTATAGTATGGGGTACCGGGGAGCTGTTTTTT.

This clonotype has ten or more counts. The V call is TRBV6-2 or TRBV6-3, the J call TRBJ2-1; D is unclear. CDR1 and CDR2 (germline): MNHEY, SVGEGT. The CDR3 length is 13 residues. The ends were cut back, 4 bases at V and 2 bases at J, with 6 bases in the middle. The CDR3 DNA is TGTGCCAGCAGTTTGGCCCCCTACAATGAGCAGTTCTTC. This sequence encodes CASSLAPYNEQFF.

There are many counts of this clonotype. The rearrangement links TRBV3-1 to TRBJ2-2; D is possibly TRBD2 (6 bases). This CDR3 is 16 amino acids long. V was pared by 5 bases and J by 4 bases, with 17 bases between. Germline V gene sequence: CDR1 LGHDT, CDR2 YNNKEL (reference sequence). The CDR3 protein is CASSYPDTRGTGELFF. CDR3 sequence (DNA): TGTGCCAGCAGCTACCCTGACACGCGGGGCACCGGGGAGCTGTTTTTT.

This clonotype was seen a single time. The rearrangement joins TRBV15 to TRBJ1-2, with TRBD1 as a possible D gene (5 bases). This CDR3 contains 15 residues. V was pared by 0 bases and J by 8 bases, with 16 bases between. Germline assignment: CDR1 LNHNV and CDR2 YYDKDF (reference sequence). The CDR3 reads CATSRDLSGTLGYTF. Here the CDR3 DNA reads TGTGCCACCAGCAGAGATCTCTCCGGGACCTTAGGCTACACCTTC.

This clonotype was counted at least ten times. This sequence joins TRBV7-3 and TRBJ2-3, with 12 bases identical to TRBD2. Germline CDR1 reads SGHTA; CDR2 reads FQGTGA. The length of the CDR3 is 16 residues. V shed 6 bases and J 1 base; nucleotides not matched to a gene: 5. CDR3: CASSSRLAGGTDTQYF. The CDR3 region has the DNA TGTGCCAGCAGTTCCCGACTAGCGGGGGGCACAGATACGCAGTATTTT.

This chain links TRBV7-2 with TRBJ2-1, with D possibly being TRBD2 (5 bases). The length of the CDR3 is 17 residues. V was trimmed by 1 base and J by 2 bases, leaving 15 bases between them. Germline CDR1 and CDR2: SGHTA and FQGNSA. The CDR3 DNA sequence: TGTGCCAGCAGCTTAGTAAGCGGTGGGAGCCCCTACAATGAGCAGTTCTTC. Translating gives CASSLVSGGSPYNEQFF.

The chain carries TRBV10-3 and TRBJ2-5; 9 nucleotides agree with TRBD2. The CDR3 extends over 16 amino acids. Germline trimming cut 0 bases from V and 5 bases from J; bases unmatched to any gene: 7. Germline CDR1 ENHRY, CDR2 SYGVKD. The CDR3 DNA reads as TGTGCCATCAGTGAGTCGTTAGCGGGGGTAGGCGAGACCCAGTACTTC. It is translated as CAISESLAGVGETQYF.

Ten or more counts support this clonotype. A read error may account for a junction end that differs from germline. The chain recombines TRBV5-6 with TRBJ2-7; 10 nucleotides line up with TRBD2. This CDR3 is built from 14 residues. Germline CDR1 SGHDT, CDR2 YYEEEE. The CDR3 loop is CASSSSGGTYEQCF. The CDR3 DNA is TGTGCCAGCAGCTCTAGCGGGGGTACCTACGAGCAGTGCTTC.

This clonotype was seen at least ten times. The V gene is TRBV19, the J gene TRBJ1-2, with D possibly TRBD1 on 5 matching bases. From germline, CDR1 is LNHDA and CDR2 SQIVND (reference sequence). Trimming removed 4 bases from V and 4 bases from J, with 10 bases in between. This CDR3 contains 13 residues. In DNA form, the CDR3 reads TGTGCCAGTAGTAGAGGGACTGTCTATGGCTACACCTTC. Its protein is CASSRGTVYGYTF.

The chain has TRBV14 and TRBJ1-6; D is ambiguous. This CDR3 contains 16 residues. Germline V gene data show CDR1 as SGHDN and CDR2 as FVKESK. V shed 3 bases and J shed 4 bases, with 13 bases lying between them. The CDR3 loop reads CASSQSLGEYNSPLHF. The CDR3 DNA sequence: TGTGCCAGCAGCCAGAGTTTGGGTGAATATAATTCACCCCTCCACTTT.

This chain connects TRBV20-1 to TRBJ1-4; the D gene is possibly TRBD1 (5 bases). The CDR3 contains 16 residues. The V gene lost 0 bases and the J gene lost 5 bases, with 16 bases spanning the gap. Germline CDR1 reads DFQATT; CDR2 reads SNEGSKA (reference sequence). The CDR3 region has the DNA TGCAGTGCTAGAGAGGTCGGGGGGAACTACAATGAAAAACTGTTTTTT. Translating it yields CSAREVGGNYNEKLFF.

This clonotype has a count of ten or more. This sequence joins TRBV6-1 and TRBJ2-4, with a possible D match to TRBD2 (5 bases). The ends were cut back, 7 bases at V and 2 bases at J, with 15 bases in the middle. Germline V gives CDR1 MNHNS, CDR2 SASEGT. The CDR3 spans 15 residues. CDR3 DNA: TGTGCCAGCACCGAACCTGGGAGAACCAAAAACATTCAGTACTTC. This encodes CASTEPGRTKNIQYF.

This clonotype was seen more than once but under ten times. This chain links TRBV7-2 with TRBJ2-7; tentatively, D is TRBD1 (6 bases). Germline V lookup: CDR1 SGHTA, CDR2 FQGNSA. The V end lost 10 bases, the J end lost 9 bases, and 10 bases lay between the germline ends. The CDR3 spans 9 residues. CDR3 residues: CATLGGQYF. The CDR3 bases are TGTGCCACCCTAGGGGGGCAGTACTTC.

Remarks on this clonotype: Germline and junction disagree at one end, which may indicate a read error. The chain uses TRBV7-9 and TRBJ1-2; D remains unclear. Germline V gives CDR1 SEHNR, CDR2 FQNEAQ (reference sequence). The CDR3 spans 15 residues. CDR3 in amino acids: CASSDLGQLTYGYAF. Written as DNA, the CDR3 is TGTGCCAGCAGTGACCTCGGGCAGCTAACTTATGGCTACGCCTTC.